Below, 2 T cell receptor beta chains from the same sample are listed, as sequenced in a study of blood T cell repertoires in COVID-19. Clones were read by immunoSEQ multiplex PCR, and TCRdb kept only the in-frame ones, dropping some. Of approximately 210,000 clones listed, about four fifths were seen once; the top ten hold roughly 2.6%. The sample comprised peripheral blood. These receptors were collected from a woman aged 40 to 49 with active or convalescent COVID-19.

The chain carries TRBV7-8 and TRBJ1-5; TRBD1 might be the D (5 bases). Germline CDR1 and CDR2: SGHVS and FQNEAQ. This CDR3 spans 14 amino acids. V was trimmed by 3 bases and J by 0 bases, leaving 6 bases between them. The CDR3 DNA is TGTGCCAGCAGCTTCAGGGATAGCAATCAGCCCCAGCATTTT. It encodes CASSFRDSNQPQHF.

V usage is TRBV5-6 and J usage is TRBJ1-3, with D hard to call. The CDR3 totals 16 residues. Per the germline V gene, CDR1 is SGHDT and CDR2 is YYEEEE. The V gene lost 0 bases and the J gene lost 2 bases, with 12 bases spanning the gap. CDR3 coding DNA: TGTGCCAGCAGCTTGGGTAGTCTACTGGCTGGAAACACCATATATTTT. Translating it yields CASSLGSLLAGNTIYF.